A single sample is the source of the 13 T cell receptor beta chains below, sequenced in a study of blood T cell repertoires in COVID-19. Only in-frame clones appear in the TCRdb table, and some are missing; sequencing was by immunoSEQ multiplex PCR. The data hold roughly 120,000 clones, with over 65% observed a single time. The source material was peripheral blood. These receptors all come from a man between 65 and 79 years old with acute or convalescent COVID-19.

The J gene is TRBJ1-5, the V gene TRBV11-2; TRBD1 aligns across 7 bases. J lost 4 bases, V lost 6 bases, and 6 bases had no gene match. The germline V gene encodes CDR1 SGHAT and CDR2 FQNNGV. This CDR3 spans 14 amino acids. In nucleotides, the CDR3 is TGTGCCAGCAGTTCGTTGACAGGGAATCAGCCCCAGCATTTT. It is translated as CASSSLTGNQPQHF.

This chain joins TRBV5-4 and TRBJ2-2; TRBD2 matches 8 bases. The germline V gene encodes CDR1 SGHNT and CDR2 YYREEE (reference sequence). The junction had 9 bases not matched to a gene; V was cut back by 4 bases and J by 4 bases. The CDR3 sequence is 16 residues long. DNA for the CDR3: TGTGCCAGCAGCCCAAAGCAGCGGGGGAGCACCGGGGAGCTGTTTTTT. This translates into CASSPKQRGSTGELFF.

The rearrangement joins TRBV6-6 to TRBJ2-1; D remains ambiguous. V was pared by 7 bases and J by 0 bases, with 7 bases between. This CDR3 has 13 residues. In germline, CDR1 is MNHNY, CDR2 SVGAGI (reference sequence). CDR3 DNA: TGTGCCAGCACGCCGAGCTCCTACAATGAGCAGTTCTTC. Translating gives CASTPSSYNEQFF.

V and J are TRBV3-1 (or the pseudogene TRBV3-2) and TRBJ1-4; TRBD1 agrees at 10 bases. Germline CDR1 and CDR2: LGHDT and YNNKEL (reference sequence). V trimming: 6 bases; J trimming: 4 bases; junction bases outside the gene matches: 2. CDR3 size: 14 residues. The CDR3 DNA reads TGTGCCAGCAGAAGGGACAGGGGTAATGAAAAACTGTTTTTT. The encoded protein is CASRRDRGNEKLFF.

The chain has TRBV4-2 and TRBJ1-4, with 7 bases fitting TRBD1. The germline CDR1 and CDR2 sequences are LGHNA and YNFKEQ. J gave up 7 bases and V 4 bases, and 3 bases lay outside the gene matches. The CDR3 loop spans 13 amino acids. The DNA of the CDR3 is TGTGCCAGCAGCCCAGGGGGGTCTGAAAAACTGTTTTTT. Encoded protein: CASSPGGSEKLFF.

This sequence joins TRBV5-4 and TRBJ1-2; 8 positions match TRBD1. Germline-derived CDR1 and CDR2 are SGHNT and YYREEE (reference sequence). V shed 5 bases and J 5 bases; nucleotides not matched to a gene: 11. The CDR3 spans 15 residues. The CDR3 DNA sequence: TGTGCCAGCAGAACAAGACAGGGGTCGGGGTATGGCTACACCTTC. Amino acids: CASRTRQGSGYGYTF.

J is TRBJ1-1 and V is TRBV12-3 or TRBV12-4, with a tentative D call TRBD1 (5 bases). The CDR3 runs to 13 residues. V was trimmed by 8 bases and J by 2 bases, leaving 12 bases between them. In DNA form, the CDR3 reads TGTGCCAGCGAAGGACATCCAAACACTGAAGCTTTCTTT. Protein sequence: CASEGHPNTEAFF.

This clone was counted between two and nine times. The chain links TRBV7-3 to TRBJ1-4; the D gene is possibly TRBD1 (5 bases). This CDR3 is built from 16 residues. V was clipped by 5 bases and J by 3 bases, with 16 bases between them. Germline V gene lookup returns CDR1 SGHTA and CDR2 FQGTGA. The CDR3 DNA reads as TGTGCCAGCAGCCCGGGGGTGGGGATGCCTAATGAAAAACTGTTTTTT. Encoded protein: CASSPGVGMPNEKLFF.

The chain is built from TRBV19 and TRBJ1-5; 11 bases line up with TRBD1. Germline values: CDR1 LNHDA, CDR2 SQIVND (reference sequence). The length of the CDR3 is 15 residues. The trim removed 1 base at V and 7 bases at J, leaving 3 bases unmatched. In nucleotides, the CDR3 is TGTGCCAGTAGTATAGGGACAGGGGGCGGACAGCCCCAGCATTTT. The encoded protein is CASSIGTGGGQPQHF.

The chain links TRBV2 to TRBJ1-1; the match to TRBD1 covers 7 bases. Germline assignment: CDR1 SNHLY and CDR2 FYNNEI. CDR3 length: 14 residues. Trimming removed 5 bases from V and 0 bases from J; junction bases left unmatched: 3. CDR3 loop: CASSRDSLNTEAFF. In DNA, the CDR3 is TGTGCCAGCAGTCGGGACAGCCTGAACACTGAAGCTTTCTTT.

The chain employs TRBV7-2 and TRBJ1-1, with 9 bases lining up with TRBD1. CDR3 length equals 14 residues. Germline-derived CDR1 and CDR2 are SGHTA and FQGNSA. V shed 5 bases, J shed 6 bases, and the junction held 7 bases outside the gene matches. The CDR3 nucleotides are TGTGCCAGCAGCCCCGGGACAGGGCGGCCTGAAGCTTTCTTT. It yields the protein CASSPGTGRPEAFF.

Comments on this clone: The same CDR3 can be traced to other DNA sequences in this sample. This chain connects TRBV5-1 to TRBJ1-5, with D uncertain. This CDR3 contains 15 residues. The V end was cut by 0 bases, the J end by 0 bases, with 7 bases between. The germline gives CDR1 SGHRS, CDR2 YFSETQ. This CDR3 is CASSLGQYSNQPQHF. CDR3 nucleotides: TGCGCCAGCAGCTTGGGGCAGTATAGCAATCAGCCCCAGCATTTT.

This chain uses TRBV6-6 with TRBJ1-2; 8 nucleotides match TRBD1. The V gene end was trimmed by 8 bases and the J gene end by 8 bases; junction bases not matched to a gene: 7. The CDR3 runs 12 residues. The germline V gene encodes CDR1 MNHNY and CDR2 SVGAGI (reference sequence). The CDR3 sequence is CASGQGARGYTF. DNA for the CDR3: TGTGCCAGCGGGCAGGGGGCACGGGGCTACACCTTC.